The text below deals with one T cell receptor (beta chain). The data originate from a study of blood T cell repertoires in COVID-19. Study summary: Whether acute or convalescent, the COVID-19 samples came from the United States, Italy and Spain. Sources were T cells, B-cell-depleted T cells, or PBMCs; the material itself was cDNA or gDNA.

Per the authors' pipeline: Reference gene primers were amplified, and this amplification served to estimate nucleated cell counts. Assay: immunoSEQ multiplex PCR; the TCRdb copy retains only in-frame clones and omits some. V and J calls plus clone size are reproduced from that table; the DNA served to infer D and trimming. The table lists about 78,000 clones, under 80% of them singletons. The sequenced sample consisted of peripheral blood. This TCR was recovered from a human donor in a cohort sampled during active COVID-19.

CDR3 residues: CASSLRQGVWETQYF. As DNA, the CDR3 is TGTGCCAGCAGCCTACGACAGGGTGTCTGGGAGACCCAGTACTTC. The V call is TRBV3-1 (or the pseudogene TRBV3-2), the J call TRBJ2-5; TRBD1 agrees at 7 bases. The CDR3 spans 15 residues. CDR1 is LGHDT and CDR2 is YNNKEL in the germline V gene (reference sequence). The junction had 10 bases not matched to a gene; V was cut back by 4 bases and J by 5 bases.